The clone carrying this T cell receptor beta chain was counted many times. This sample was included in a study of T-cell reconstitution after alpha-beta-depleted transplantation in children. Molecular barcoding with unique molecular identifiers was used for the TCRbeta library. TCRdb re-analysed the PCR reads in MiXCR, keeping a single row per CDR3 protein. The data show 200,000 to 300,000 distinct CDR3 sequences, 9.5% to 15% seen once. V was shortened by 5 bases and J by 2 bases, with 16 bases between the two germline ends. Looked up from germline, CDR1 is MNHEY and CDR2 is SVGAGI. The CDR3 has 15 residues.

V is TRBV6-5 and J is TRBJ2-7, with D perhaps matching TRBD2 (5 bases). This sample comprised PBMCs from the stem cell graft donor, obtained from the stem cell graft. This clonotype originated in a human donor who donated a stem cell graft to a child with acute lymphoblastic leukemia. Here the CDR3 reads CASSPPEGATYEQYF. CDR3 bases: TGTGCCAGCAGTCCCCCTGAGGGCGCAACCTACGAGCAGTACTTC.